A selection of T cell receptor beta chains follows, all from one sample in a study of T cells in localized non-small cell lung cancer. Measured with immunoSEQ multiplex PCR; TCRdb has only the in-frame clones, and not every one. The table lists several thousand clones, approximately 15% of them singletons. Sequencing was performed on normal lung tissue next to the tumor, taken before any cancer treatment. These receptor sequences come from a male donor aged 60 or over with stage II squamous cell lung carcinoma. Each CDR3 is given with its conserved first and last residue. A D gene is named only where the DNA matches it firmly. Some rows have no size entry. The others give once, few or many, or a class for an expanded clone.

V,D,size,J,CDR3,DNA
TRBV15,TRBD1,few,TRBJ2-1,CATSRDLRGPDEQFF,TGTGCCACCAGCAGAGATCTCAGGGGGCCGGATGAGCAGTTCTTC
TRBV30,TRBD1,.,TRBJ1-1,CALGQGLRAFF,TGTGCCCTCGGACAGGGCTTAAGGGCTTTCTTT
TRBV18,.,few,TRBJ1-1,CASSPMANTEAFF,TGTGCCAGCTCACCAATGGCGAACACTGAAGCTTTCTTT
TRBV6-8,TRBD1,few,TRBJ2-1,CASSAGDRPYEQFF,TGTGCCAGCAGTGCCGGGGACAGGCCATATGAGCAGTTCTTC
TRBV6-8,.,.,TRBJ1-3,CASRQWAAGNTIYF,TGTGCCAGCAGACAGTGGGCGGCTGGAAACACCATATATTTT
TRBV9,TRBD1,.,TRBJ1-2,CASNGQGMDGYTF,TGTGCCAGCAACGGACAGGGGATGGACGGCTACACCTTC
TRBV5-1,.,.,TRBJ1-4,CASSRDIGGEKLFF,TGCGCCAGCAGCAGAGACATTGGAGGGGAAAAACTGTTTTTT
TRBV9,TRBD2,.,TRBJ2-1,CASSVAGGTNNEQFF,TGTGCCAGCAGCGTAGCGGGAGGGACCAACAATGAGCAGTTCTTC
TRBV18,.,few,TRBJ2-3,CASSSLRVSPSTDTQYF,TGTGCCAGCTCATCGCTTCGCGTTTCTCCCAGCACAGATACGCAGTATTTT
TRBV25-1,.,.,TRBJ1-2,CASSESGVNYGYTF,TGTGCCAGCAGTGAATCGGGGGTCAACTATGGCTACACCTTC
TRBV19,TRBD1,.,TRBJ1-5,CASSILPRQGGGTSNQPQHF,TGTGCCAGTAGCATATTACCGAGACAGGGGGGGGGAACGAGCAATCAGCCCCAGCATTTT
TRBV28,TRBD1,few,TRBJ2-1,CASSSGQGEQFF,TGTGCCAGCAGTTCCGGACAGGGAGAGCAGTTCTTC
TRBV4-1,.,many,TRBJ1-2,CASSQDRGAYYGYTF,TGCGCCAGCAGCCAAGATCGGGGGGCCTACTATGGCTACACCTTC
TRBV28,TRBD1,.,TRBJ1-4,CASSFHGTGYEKLFF,TGTGCCAGCAGTTTTCACGGGACAGGGTATGAAAAACTGTTTTTT
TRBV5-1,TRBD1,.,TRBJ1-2,CASSLVTGEGGYTF,TGCGCCAGCAGCTTGGTTACAGGGGAAGGGGGCTACACCTTC
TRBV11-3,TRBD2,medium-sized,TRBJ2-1,CASSLLAGGYNEQFF,TGTGCCAGCAGCTTATTAGCGGGAGGTTACAATGAGCAGTTCTTC
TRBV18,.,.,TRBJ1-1,CASSRELRDTEAFF,TGTGCCAGCTCACGCGAGCTTAGGGACACTGAAGCTTTCTTT
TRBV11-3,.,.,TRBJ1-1,CASSLRGGNTEAFF,TGTGCCAGCAGCTTACGCGGGGGAAACACTGAAGCTTTCTTT
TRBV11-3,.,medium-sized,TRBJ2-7,CASSLVGKAYEQYF,TGTGCCAGCAGCTTAGTGGGGAAGGCCTACGAGCAGTACTTC
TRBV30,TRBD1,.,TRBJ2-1,CAWSQTGGSYNEQFF,TGTGCCTGGAGTCAGACAGGGGGGTCCTACAATGAGCAGTTCTTC
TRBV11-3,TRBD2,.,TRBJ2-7,CASSPSGASGNEQYF,TGTGCCAGCAGCCCAAGTGGCGCTAGCGGGAACGAGCAGTACTTC
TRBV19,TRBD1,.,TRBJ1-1,CASSPGTGQWTEAFF,TGTGCCAGTAGTCCAGGGACAGGGCAATGGACTGAAGCTTTCTTT
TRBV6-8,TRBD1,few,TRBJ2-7,CASSYSRDSPYEQYF,TGTGCCAGCAGTTACTCTCGGGACAGCCCCTACGAGCAGTACTTC
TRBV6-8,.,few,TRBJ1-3,CASSSGTSRGATGNTIYF,TGTGCCAGCAGTTCCGGTACATCCAGGGGCGCGACTGGAAACACCATATATTTT
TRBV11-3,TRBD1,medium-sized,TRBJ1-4,CASSSAGTGGGKLFF,TGTGCCAGCAGCTCGGCGGGGACAGGGGGCGGAAAACTGTTTTTT
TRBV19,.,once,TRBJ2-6,CASRKDYGANVLTF,TGTGCCAGTAGAAAGGATTATGGGGCCAACGTCCTGACTTTC
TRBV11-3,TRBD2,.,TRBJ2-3,CASSASGGRADTQYF,TGTGCCAGCAGTGCCTCCGGCGGGAGAGCAGATACGCAGTATTTT
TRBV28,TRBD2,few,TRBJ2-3,CASSFLAGGTDTQYF,TGTGCCAGCAGTTTTCTAGCGGGAGGGACAGATACGCAGTATTTT
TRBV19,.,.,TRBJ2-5,CASSSGATKETQYF,TGTGCCAGTAGCTCCGGGGCCACAAAAGAGACCCAGTACTTC
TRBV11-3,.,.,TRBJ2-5,CASSLSYRQETQYF,TGTGCCAGCAGCTTATCGTACAGGCAAGAGACCCAGTACTTC
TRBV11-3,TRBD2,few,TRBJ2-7,CASSLKAGGLYEQYF,TGTGCCAGCAGCTTAAAGGCGGGGGGACTCTACGAGCAGTACTTC
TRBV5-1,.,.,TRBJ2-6,CASSLEGPNFSGANVLTF,TGCGCCAGCAGCTTGGAAGGGCCGAACTTCTCTGGGGCCAACGTCCTGACTTTC
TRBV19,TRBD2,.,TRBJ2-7,CASSIGRTGTGGYEQYF,TGTGCCAGTAGTATAGGTCGGACCGGGACGGGGGGCTACGAGCAGTACTTC
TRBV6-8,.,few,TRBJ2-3,CASSFYTDTQYF,TGTGCCAGCAGTTTCTATACAGATACGCAGTATTTT
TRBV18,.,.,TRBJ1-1,CASSPRGGDTEAFF,TGTGCCAGCTCACCACGTGGAGGGGACACTGAAGCTTTCTTT
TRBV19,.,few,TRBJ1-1,CASSMWRGSEAFF,TGTGCCAGTAGTATGTGGAGGGGCAGTGAAGCTTTCTTT